The sequence of this T cell receptor beta chain was determined in a study of CD8 T cells in Susac syndrome. Study context: Clinical remission applied to under 10 sequenced Susac syndrome patients, and six had active disease.

RNA in amounts of roughly 0.45 to 1 ug was reverse transcribed with random hexamers. TCRdb re-derived calls from the immunoSEQ multiplex PCR reads in MiXCR, one entry per CDR3 protein. This sample carries 80,000 to 90,000 distinct CDR3 sequences, 95% of them seen once, and the ten largest clones take under 0.5%. Germline-derived CDR1 and CDR2 are DFQATT and SNEGSKA (reference sequence). The V end was cut by 2 bases, the J end by 0 bases, with 19 bases between. CDR3 length equals 17 residues. TCR beta sequencing was performed on blood CD8+ and CD4+ T cells. The TCR originated in a human donor with Susac syndrome. Sequenced sample: CD8+ T cells from PBMCs. This chain uses TRBV20-1 with TRBJ2-5; tentative D call: TRBD2 (6 bases). CDR3 amino acids: CSARWELSGAYQETQYF. CDR3 DNA: TGCAGTGCTAGATGGGAACTTAGCGGAGCGTACCAAGAGACCCAGTACTTC.